The 29 T cell receptor beta chains below all came from one sample that was sequenced in a study of shared clonotypes between healthy human individuals. Assay: immunoSEQ multiplex PCR; the TCRdb copy retains only in-frame clones and omits some. The sample consists of around 600,000 clones, approximately 95% of them appearing once. Naive CD8 cells were CD45RO-negative, positively selected for CCR7, excluding terminally differentiated effector memory CD45RA+ cells. The sequenced material came from naive CD8+ T cells sorted from blood. These receptors originate from a woman aged 30 to 39 in good health.

V usage is TRBV13 and J usage is TRBJ2-5, with 11 bases that match TRBD1. The J call could be wrong; TRBJ2-7 is a better fit for the DNA end. This CDR3 spans 14 amino acids. CDR1 PRHDT and CDR2 FYEKMQ come from the germline V gene (reference sequence). The CDR3: CASSLGQGVHEQYF. CDR3 DNA: TGTGCCAGCAGCCTGGGACAGGGGGTCCACGAGCAGTACTTC.

This chain connects TRBV7-2 to TRBJ2-1; 15 bases are a match to TRBD2. The V gene end was trimmed by 4 bases and the J gene end by 6 bases; junction bases not matched to a gene: 4. CDR1 and CDR2 (germline): SGHTA, FQGNSA. This CDR3 comprises 16 residues. CDR3 sequence: CASSSWTSGRANEQFF. DNA of the CDR3: TGTGCCAGCAGCTCTTGGACTAGCGGGAGGGCCAATGAGCAGTTCTTC.

The J gene is TRBJ2-7, the V gene TRBV7-9; possibly TRBD1 for D (5 bases). The CDR3 has 13 amino acids. The germline gives CDR1 SEHNR, CDR2 FQNEAQ (reference sequence). V dropped 8 bases and J dropped 2 bases, with 13 bases sitting between them. The CDR3 loop is CASGEGAAYEQYF. In DNA form, the CDR3 reads TGTGCCAGCGGAGAAGGGGCCGCCTACGAGCAGTACTTC.

The genes are TRBV27 and TRBJ2-5, with D perhaps matching TRBD1 or TRBD2 (5 bases each). Near its end, the DNA agrees better with TRBJ2-7, so the J call may be wrong. This CDR3 contains 18 residues. From germline, CDR1 is MNHEY and CDR2 SMNVEV (reference sequence). For the CDR3, the DNA is TGTGCCAGCAGTTTAGGGGCAGGGAGTGCCCTAAGCTCCTACGAGCAGTACTTC. Amino acids: CASSLGAGSALSSYEQYF.

V usage is TRBV13 and J usage is TRBJ2-5; D possibly corresponds to TRBD1 (6 bases). The germline gives CDR1 PRHDT, CDR2 FYEKMQ (reference sequence). Trimming shortened V by 0 bases and J by 1 base, and 6 bases separated the two germline ends. The CDR3 sequence is 14 residues long. The CDR3 sequence: CASSLGDSQETQYF. The CDR3, as DNA: TGTGCCAGCAGCTTAGGGGACAGCCAAGAGACCCAGTACTTC.

This CDR3 is CASRFSGNLHEQYF. The CDR3 DNA sequence: TGTGCCAGCAGGTTTAGCGGGAATCTCCACGAGCAGTACTTC. The chain joins TRBV13 to TRBJ2-7, with 8 positions matching TRBD2. J was trimmed by 5 bases and V by 6 bases; bases with no gene match: 9. Germline CDR1 reads PRHDT; CDR2 reads FYEKMQ (reference sequence). The CDR3 spans 14 residues.

The chain uses TRBV28 and TRBJ1-2; D remains unclear. The CDR3 consists of 15 residues. CDR1 is MDHEN, CDR2 SYDVKM, per germline. The CDR3 nucleotides read TGTGCTTCACAGCCCGGGATAGAGGCTAACTATGGCTACACCTTC. It codes for CASQPGIEANYGYTF.

V gene TRBV6-5 combines with J gene TRBJ2-5; possibly TRBD1 for D (6 bases). The length of the CDR3 is 13 residues. The germline CDR1 and CDR2 sequences are MNHEY and SVGAGI. V was trimmed by 6 bases and J by 5 bases, leaving 13 bases between them. This CDR3 reads CASRGAWGETQYF. In nucleotides, the CDR3 is TGTGCCAGCAGGGGGGCCTGGGGCGAGACCCAGTACTTC.

A single count supports this clone. The V gene is TRBV6-1, the J gene TRBJ2-7; perhaps TRBD2 as D (7 bases). CDR3 length: 16 amino acids. CDR1 is MNHNS and CDR2 is SASEGT in the germline V gene. Trimming removed 1 base from V and 5 bases from J, with 18 bases in between. The CDR3 DNA reads TGTGCCAGCAGTGAAGGGGGGGGCCTTATATCCCACGAGCAGTACTTC. Protein: CASSEGGGLISHEQYF.

Comments on this clone: The sample holds other DNA sequences that translate to the same CDR3. CDR3 nucleotides: TGTGCCAGCAGTTTACGTGGGTATAGCAATCAGCCCCAGCATTTT. Translated, it gives CASSLRGYSNQPQHF. The chain couples TRBV27 to TRBJ1-5; D unresolved. The CDR3 sequence is 15 residues long. The ends were cut back, 2 bases at V and 0 bases at J, with 8 bases in the middle. CDR1 and CDR2 from the germline V gene are MNHEY and SMNVEV (reference sequence).

The chain joins TRBV5-1 to TRBJ2-7; 14 bases align to TRBD2. The CDR3 runs to 16 residues. CDR1 and CDR2 (germline): SGHRS, YFSETQ. J lost 9 bases, V lost 3 bases, and 11 bases had no gene match. The CDR3 spells CASSWGTSGSYEAQYF. The CDR3 DNA follows: TGCGCCAGCAGCTGGGGGACTAGCGGGAGCTATGAAGCGCAGTACTTC.

The chain is built from TRBV29-1 and TRBJ2-6; 8 nucleotides line up with TRBD2. CDR1 is SQVTM and CDR2 is ANQGSEA in the germline V gene. The junction had 4 bases not matched to a gene; V was cut back by 3 bases and J by 3 bases. The CDR3 runs 15 residues. The CDR3 is CSVDSGVGGANVLTF. The CDR3 DNA sequence: TGCAGCGTTGATAGCGGGGTAGGTGGGGCCAACGTCCTGACTTTC.

The gene calls are TRBV7-9 and TRBJ2-7; the D is unclear. The CDR3 totals 13 residues. Germline V gene lookup returns CDR1 SEHNR and CDR2 FQNEAQ (reference sequence). The V and J ends lost 2 bases and 2 bases respectively, with 7 bases between them. CDR3 sequence: CASSLPRAYEQYF. In nucleotides, the CDR3 is TGTGCCAGCAGCTTACCACGGGCCTACGAGCAGTACTTC. Using reference TRBV7-9 and TRBJ2-7 for the parts outside the CDR3, the full variable domain is DTGVSQNPRHKITKRGQNVTFRCDPISEHNRLYWYRQTLGQGPEFLTYFQNEAQLEKSRLLSDRFSAERPKGSFSTLEIQRTEQGDSAMYLCASSLPRAYEQYFGPGTRLTVT.

The V gene is TRBV15, the J gene TRBJ2-7; 7 bases fit TRBD2. The CDR3 spans 15 residues. Germline CDR1 and CDR2: LNHNV and YYDKDF (reference sequence). With 0 bases clipped from V and 3 bases from J, the junction kept 5 bases outside the gene matches. CDR3 protein: CATSREPSGIYEQYF. The CDR3 nucleotides are TGTGCCACCAGCAGAGAACCGAGCGGGATCTACGAGCAGTACTTC.

This clone was seen once. The chain has TRBV5-8 and TRBJ2-1, with a weak D call TRBD1 (5 bases). V was shortened by 0 bases and J by 4 bases, with 14 bases between the two germline ends. CDR3 length: 16 amino acids. Germline V gene sequence: CDR1 SGHTS, CDR2 YDEGEE. Here the CDR3 DNA reads TGTGCCAGCAGCTTGGACCCCTGGGGCAAATACAATGAGCAGTTCTTC. Protein product: CASSLDPWGKYNEQFF.

The chain combines TRBV7-9 with TRBJ1-2; perhaps TRBD1 as D (6 bases). Germline V CDR1 and CDR2: SEHNR, FQNEAQ (reference sequence). The CDR3 is 14 residues long. V was cut by 2 bases and J by 4 bases, with 11 bases left in between. The CDR3 nucleotides read TGTGCCAGCAGCTTATACTCAGGGGTCTATGGCTACACCTTC. This sequence encodes CASSLYSGVYGYTF.

The chain employs TRBV28 and TRBJ2-1, with 11 bases aligning to TRBD2. Germline CDR1 is MDHEN and CDR2 is SYDVKM. Germline trimming cut 4 bases from V and 4 bases from J; bases unmatched to any gene: 9. CDR3 length equals 17 residues. This CDR3 reads CASSSGSGRAGYNEQFF. CDR3 coding DNA: TGTGCCAGCAGTTCGGGTAGCGGGAGGGCGGGATACAATGAGCAGTTCTTC.

CDR3 loop: CASSLRGDNQPQHF. CDR3 sequence (DNA): TGTGCCAGCAGCTTACGAGGGGACAATCAGCCCCAGCATTTT. V gene TRBV13 combines with J gene TRBJ1-5, with D possibly TRBD1 on 5 matching bases. Germline assignment: CDR1 PRHDT and CDR2 FYEKMQ (reference sequence). The CDR3 length is 14 residues. Trimming shortened V by 2 bases and J by 3 bases, and 8 bases separated the two germline ends.

This clone was detected once. The chain is built from TRBV13 and TRBJ2-7; 13 bases line up with TRBD2. This CDR3 comprises 15 residues. The germline gives CDR1 PRHDT, CDR2 FYEKMQ (reference sequence). V was clipped by 3 bases and J by 1 base; unmatched bases: 0. The CDR3 nucleotides are TGTGCCAGCAGCTTGACTAGCGGGAGGTCCTACGAGCAGTACTTC. Amino acid sequence: CASSLTSGRSYEQYF.

The chain links TRBV7-9 to TRBJ2-1; no firm D call. Trimming removed 1 base from V and 0 bases from J, with 10 bases in between. The germline V gene encodes CDR1 SEHNR and CDR2 FQNEAQ (reference sequence). The CDR3 has 16 amino acids. CDR3 in DNA: TGTGCCAGCAGCTTAGACGCCTACCTCTCCTACAATGAGCAGTTCTTC. Encoded protein: CASSLDAYLSYNEQFF.

The chain has TRBV19 and TRBJ2-1, with a weak D call TRBD1 (6 bases). CDR1 and CDR2 from the germline V gene are LNHDA and SQIVND (reference sequence). Trimming took 1 base from V and 4 from J, leaving 11 bases between them. The CDR3 has 15 amino acids. In DNA, the CDR3 is TGTGCCAGTAGTATAGGAGGGGGTTGGTACAATGAGCAGTTCTTC. Translating it yields CASSIGGGWYNEQFF.

The chain joins TRBV5-6 to TRBJ1-4; tentatively, D is TRBD1 (6 bases). V lost 4 bases and J 4 bases, leaving 17 bases between the germline ends. The V gene's germline CDR1 is SGHDT and CDR2 YYEEEE. The length of the CDR3 is 16 residues. The CDR3 DNA reads TGTGCCAGCAGCCATCGAGACAGGCCACTTAATGAAAAACTGTTTTTT. It codes for CASSHRDRPLNEKLFF. The complete variable domain, with remaining parts taken from reference TRBV5-6 and TRBJ1-4, reads DAGVTQSPTHLIKTRGQQVTLRCSPKSGHDTVSWYQQALGQGPQFIFQYYEEEERQRGNFPDRFSGHQFPNYSSELNVNALLLGDSALYLCASSHRDRPLNEKLFFGSGTQLSVL.

The V call is TRBV5-8, the J call TRBJ2-7, with TRBD1 as a possible D gene (6 bases). The CDR3 covers 16 residues. CDR1 and CDR2 from the germline V gene are SGHTS and YDEGEE. Trimming removed 1 base at V and 4 bases at J, with 18 bases between. CDR3 residues: CASSLLGVGAGYEQYF. In nucleotides, the CDR3 is TGTGCCAGCAGCTTGCTCGGCGTGGGGGCAGGGTACGAGCAGTACTTC. The variable domain in full, completed from reference TRBV5-8 and TRBJ2-7, reads EAGVTQSPTHLIKTRGQQATLRCSPISGHTSVYWYQQALGLGLQFLLWYDEGEERNRGNFPPRFSGRQFPNYSSELNVNALELEDSALYLCASSLLGVGAGYEQYFGPGTRLTVT.

The chain joins TRBV20-1 to TRBJ2-1; D is unresolved. V was clipped by 6 bases and J by 4 bases, with 7 bases between them. In germline, CDR1 is DFQATT, CDR2 SNEGSKA (reference sequence). CDR3 length: 11 residues. The DNA for the CDR3 is TGCAGTGCACCCGGATACAATGAGCAGTTCTTC. It is translated as CSAPGYNEQFF.

The CDR3 loop reads CSVEVAGGGYGYTF. CDR3 in DNA: TGCAGCGTTGAAGTCGCGGGGGGCGGCTATGGCTACACCTTC. The chain is built from TRBV29-1 and TRBJ1-2; a possible D gene is TRBD1 (6 bases). Between the trimmed V and J ends, which lost 1 base and 4 bases, there was a span of 13 bases. Germline CDR1 is SQVTM and CDR2 is ANQGSEA. The CDR3 extends over 14 amino acids. Drawing the rest from reference TRBV29-1 and TRBJ1-2, the complete variable domain is SAVISQKPSRDICQRGTSLTIQCQVDSQVTMMFWYRQQPGQSLTLIATANQGSEATYESGFVIDKFPISRPNLTFSTLTVSNMSPEDSSIYLCSVEVAGGGYGYTFGSGTRLTVV.

The chain has TRBV27 and TRBJ2-1, with 7 bases fitting TRBD2. The CDR3 runs to 15 residues. Trimming at V came to 7 bases and at J to 4 bases, leaving 10 bases not matched to a gene. CDR1 is MNHEY, CDR2 SMNVEV, per germline (reference sequence). The CDR3 loop is CASNQAPGLYNEQFF. The CDR3 region has the DNA TGTGCCAGCAACCAAGCCCCGGGACTATACAATGAGCAGTTCTTC.

In nucleotides, the CDR3 is TGTGCCAGCAGCACCAGCGACAGGGACCCATCCTACGAGCAGTACTTC. This sequence encodes CASSTSDRDPSYEQYF. The J gene is TRBJ2-7, the V gene TRBV7-6; TRBD1 matches 7 bases. V was clipped by 5 bases and J by 1 base; unmatched bases: 11. Germline V gives CDR1 SGHVS, CDR2 FNYEAQ. This CDR3 has 16 amino acids.

This clone was found a few times. V gene TRBV4-1 combines with J gene TRBJ1-2; 9 positions match TRBD1. Per the germline V gene, CDR1 is MGHRA and CDR2 is YSYEKL. Trimming at V came to 1 base and at J to 7 bases, leaving 4 bases not matched to a gene. The CDR3 consists of 14 residues. As DNA, the CDR3 is TGCGCCAGCAGCCAAGGGGGGACAGGGAGTGGCTACACCTTC. This encodes CASSQGGTGSGYTF.

Here the CDR3 reads CASSPGFQETQYF. The CDR3, as DNA: TGCGCCAGCAGCCCAGGGTTTCAAGAGACCCAGTACTTC. The gene calls are TRBV4-1 and TRBJ2-5; a possible D gene is TRBD1 (5 bases). The CDR3 consists of 13 residues. Germline CDR1 MGHRA, CDR2 YSYEKL. V gave up 4 bases and J gave up 2 bases, with 8 bases separating them.